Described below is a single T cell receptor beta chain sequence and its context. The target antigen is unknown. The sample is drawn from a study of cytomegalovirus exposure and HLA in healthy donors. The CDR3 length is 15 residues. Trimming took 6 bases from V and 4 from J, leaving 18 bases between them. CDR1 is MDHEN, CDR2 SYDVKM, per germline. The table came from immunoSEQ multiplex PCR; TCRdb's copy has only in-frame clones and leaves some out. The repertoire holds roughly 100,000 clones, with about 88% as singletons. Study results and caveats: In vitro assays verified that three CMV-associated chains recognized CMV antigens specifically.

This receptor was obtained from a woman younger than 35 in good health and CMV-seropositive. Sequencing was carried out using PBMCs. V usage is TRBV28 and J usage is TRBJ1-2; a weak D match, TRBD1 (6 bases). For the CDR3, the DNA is TGTGCCAGCAGCCCCGGCGGACAGCAATTCTATGGCTACACCTTC. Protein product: CASSPGGQQFYGYTF.